This T cell receptor beta chain derives from a study of cytomegalovirus exposure and HLA in healthy donors. Though probably carrying unrecorded immune exposures, donors were nominally healthy at sampling. Primers for the PCR totalled 60 Vbeta and 13 Jbeta. Data came from immunoSEQ multiplex PCR; TCRdb stores just in-frame clones and leaves some out. This table has under 150,000 clones, 75% to 90% appearing once. The V end was cut by 0 bases, the J end by 3 bases, with 9 bases between. This CDR3 contains 14 residues. Germline V gives CDR1 LGHNA, CDR2 YSLEER. Comment on this clone: Its antigen is not known.

General study points: Some TCR beta chains (more than 150 of them) were listed as cytomegalovirus-associated. Exclusion applied to some V segments, including TRBV6-2 and TRBV6-3, as they were indistinguishable.

J is TRBJ2-7 and V is TRBV4-3; D is unresolved. Sequenced sample: PBMCs. This TCR derives from a man aged 40-50 years in good health and CMV-seronegative. CDR3 coding DNA: TGCGCCAGCAGCCAAGACACTACCAGCTACGAGCAGTACTTC. The encoded protein is CASSQDTTSYEQYF.